What follows describes a single T cell receptor beta chain. What it binds is unknown. The data derive from a study of T cells in Graves' hyperthyroidism and ophthalmopathy. Study results and limitations: In blood, most of the thyroid clonotypes expanded above 0.001 were also present.

On the basis of clinical symptoms, serum thyroxine and TRAb, thyroid ultrasound and orbital computed tomography, diagnoses were made. The investigators amplified TCR beta CDR3 regions from RNA transcripts. The HTBI primer set was used in a first-round RT-PCR of the TCR CDR3. TCRdb passed the multiplex PCR reads through MiXCR, listing each CDR3 protein once. Of hundreds of thousands of distinct CDR3 sequences in the sample, over 35% were seen once. After removal of 5 bases from V and 4 bases from J, the junction contained 6 bases not matched to a gene. This CDR3 is built from 14 residues. Germline CDR1 reads SEHNR; CDR2 reads FQNEAQ (reference sequence).

The TCR sequence derives from a man aged 18 to 35 with Graves' hyperthyroidism. Sequenced material: blood. The V gene is TRBV7-9, the J gene TRBJ1-2, with 8 bases lining up with TRBD1. As DNA, the CDR3 is TGTGCCAGCAGCGTGACAGGGGACGGCTATGGCTACACCTTC. This codes for CASSVTGDGYGYTF. The full variable domain, with the rest looked up from reference TRBV7-9 and TRBJ1-2, is DTGVSQNPRHKITKRGQNVTFRCDPISEHNRLYWYRQTLGQGPEFLTYFQNEAQLEKSRLLSDRFSAERPKGSFSTLEIQRTEQGDSAMYLCASSVTGDGYGYTFGSGTRLTVV.